These 4 T cell receptor beta chains were sequenced from one sample in a study of human T cells and chemical hapten exposure. MiXCR, run by TCRdb on the RACE reads, gives a single entry per CDR3 protein. The sample holds tens of thousands of distinct CDR3 sequences, approximately 9.7% seen once. Documented time point: pre-sensitization, week 0. Treatment in this sample: therapeutic diphenylcyclopropenone sensitization with weekly scalp DPC. Unseparated into fractions, whole blood served as the source from which total RNA was extracted. The input for sequencing was whole blood, taken in connection with sensitization to the hapten diphenylcyclopropenone (DPC). The receptors shown here come from a woman aged 25 to 39 with alopecia areata. Some clones in this sample may be carry-over from other donors' samples.

This clonotype appeared many times. This sequence joins TRBV12-3 or TRBV12-4 and TRBJ2-5; no clear D gene. CDR3 size: 11 residues. V was pared by 1 base and J by 7 bases, with 4 bases between. Here the CDR3 DNA reads TGTGCCAGCAGTTTAGAGAGGACCCAGTACTTC. Amino acids: CASSLERTQYF.

This clonotype was seen many times. The rearrangement joins TRBV6-2 or TRBV6-3 to TRBJ2-2; D is perhaps TRBD2 (5 bases). CDR3 length: 17 amino acids. V lost 0 bases and J lost 1, with 12 bases in between. CDR1 and CDR2 from the germline V gene are MNHEY and SVGEGT. This CDR3 is CASSYSYSSGNTGELFF. The CDR3 region has the DNA TGTGCCAGCAGTTACTCGTACTCGAGCGGGAACACCGGGGAGCTGTTTTTT.

This clonotype was picked up a small number of times. This chain links TRBV5-1 with TRBJ1-2; no clear D gene. V lost 1 base, J lost 2 bases, and 9 bases lay in between. CDR1 and CDR2 (germline): SGHRS, YFSETQ. The CDR3 extends over 14 amino acids. For the CDR3, the DNA is TGCGCCAGCAGCTTGTCGGCGATGAACTATGGCTACACCTTC. This codes for CASSLSAMNYGYTF.

This rearrangement joins TRBV12-3 or TRBV12-4 to TRBJ1-6, with 7 bases that match TRBD1. The CDR3 runs to 15 residues. After removal of 3 bases from V and 7 bases from J, the junction contained 6 bases not matched to a gene. The CDR3 is CASSFQGGTNSPLHF. The DNA for the CDR3 is TGTGCCAGCAGTTTTCAGGGGGGCACCAATTCACCCCTCCACTTT.